What follows are 17 T cell receptor beta chains derived from one specimen sequenced in a study of T-cell reconstitution after alpha-beta-depleted transplantation in children. The library targeted TCRbeta and was prepared with unique molecular identifiers. TCRdb processed the PCR reads anew with MiXCR; each CDR3 protein has one entry. The sample includes around 190,000 distinct CDR3 sequences, 5.5% to 7% seen only once; the top ten take around 5%. The sample was PBMCs, taken before TCRalphabeta/CD19-depleted stem cell transplant. The receptor set was obtained from a boy younger than 10 with acute lymphoblastic leukemia, due to receive a stem cell transplant.

This clonotype was counted ten times or more. The rearrangement uses TRBV27 and TRBJ2-3; TRBD2 matches at 10 bases. V trimming: 10 bases; J trimming: 0 bases; junction bases outside the gene matches: 10. Germline loops: CDR1 MNHEY, CDR2 SMNVEV (reference sequence). This CDR3 has 16 residues. CDR3 nucleotide sequence: TGTGCCACCTGGGGTAGCGGGGGGTCTAGCACAGATACGCAGTATTTT. Translation: CATWGSGGSSTDTQYF.

This clonotype was counted a few times. The V and J genes are TRBV15 and TRBJ2-1; TRBD2 matches 7 bases. The CDR3 contains 17 residues. Germline values: CDR1 LNHNV, CDR2 YYDKDF (reference sequence). Trimming took 1 base from V and 5 from J; bases not matched to a gene: 11. The CDR3 DNA sequence: TGTGCCACCAGCAGAGGGTCGCCTAGCGGTGTTGACAATGAGCAGTTCTTC. It translates to CATSRGSPSGVDNEQFF.

This clonotype was counted only a few times. Written as DNA, the CDR3 is TGTGCCAGCAGTGCGGGAGATTACACTGAAGCTTTCTTT. Protein: CASSAGDYTEAFF. J is TRBJ1-1 and V is TRBV2, with D uncertain. From germline, CDR1 is SNHLY and CDR2 FYNNEI. There are 13 residues in the CDR3. The V gene lost 4 bases and the J gene lost 3 bases, with 9 bases spanning the gap.

The rearrangement links TRBV30 to TRBJ1-1; D call uncertain. With 0 bases removed from V and 1 base from J, the gap between germline ends came to 9 bases. The germline CDR1 and CDR2 sequences are GTSNPN and SVGIG (reference sequence). The CDR3 has 14 amino acids. This chain's CDR3 is CAWSVKQSNTEAFF. The CDR3 nucleotides are TGTGCCTGGAGTGTAAAACAGTCGAACACTGAAGCTTTCTTT. Full variable domain (remainder filled in from reference TRBV30 and TRBJ1-1): SQTIHQWPATLVQPVGSPLSLECTVEGTSNPNLYWYRQAAGRGLQLLFYSVGIGQISSEVPQNLSASRPQDRQFILSSKKLLLSDSGFYLCAWSVKQSNTEAFFGQGTRLTVV.

The V call is TRBV2, the J call TRBJ2-5; D is possibly TRBD2 (6 bases). CDR3 size: 13 residues. The ends were cut back, 7 bases at V and 3 bases at J, with 12 bases in the middle. CDR1 is SNHLY and CDR2 is FYNNEI in the germline V gene. This CDR3 is CASTSGVKETQYF. As DNA, the CDR3 is TGTGCCAGCACCTCGGGGGTAAAAGAGACCCAGTACTTC.

This clonotype was seen repeatedly, ten times or more. The chain carries TRBV12-3 or TRBV12-4 and TRBJ1-5; D possibly corresponds to TRBD1 (5 bases). Trimming cost V 2 bases and J 6 bases, with 8 bases left between them. The CDR3 runs to 13 residues. In DNA form, the CDR3 reads TGTGCCAGCAGTTTATCGCAGGGTCAGCCCCAGCATTTT. Its protein is CASSLSQGQPQHF.

This clonotype was seen a few times. The chain carries TRBV20-1 and TRBJ2-7; D remains ambiguous. V was clipped by 3 bases and J by 3 bases, with 15 bases between them. This CDR3 has 14 amino acids. Germline V gene sequence: CDR1 DFQATT, CDR2 SNEGSKA (reference sequence). In nucleotides, the CDR3 is TGCAGTGCTAGTATTCCAGTCTTGAGCTACGAGCAGTACTTC. It codes for CSASIPVLSYEQYF.

The chain has TRBV5-3 and TRBJ1-1; D gene unclear. TRBV5-3 is labeled an ORF, and its function is uncertain. V lost 8 bases, J lost 14 bases, and 19 bases lay in between. The CDR3 is 11 amino acids. CDR3 coding DNA: TGTGCCAGGGGCTTGGGGATCCGCTTCTTCTTT. Translated, it gives CARGLGIRFFF.

The chain uses TRBV28 and TRBJ1-1; 8 bases are shared with TRBD1. Per germline, CDR1 MDHEN and CDR2 SYDVKM. The CDR3 loop spans 21 amino acids. Unmatched junction bases numbered 22, after V lost 3 bases and J lost 1 base. The CDR3 reads CASSFWWPDRADGLGNTEAFF. As DNA, the CDR3 is TGTGCCAGCAGTTTTTGGTGGCCGGACAGGGCGGATGGGCTCGGGAACACTGAAGCTTTCTTT.

This clonotype was recorded at least ten times. V gene TRBV6-4 combines with J gene TRBJ1-1; D possibly corresponds to TRBD1 (5 bases). The ends were cut back, 5 bases at V and 2 bases at J, with 9 bases in the middle. CDR1 MRHNA and CDR2 SNTAGT come from the germline V gene. CDR3 size: 13 residues. The CDR3: CASSRDGNTEAFF. DNA of the CDR3: TGTGCCAGCAGTAGGGACGGAAACACTGAAGCTTTCTTT.

This clonotype was seen at least ten times. This chain uses TRBV5-1 with TRBJ1-1; D gene ambiguous. This CDR3 has 12 residues. Trimming cost V 0 bases and J 5 bases, with 5 bases left between them. Germline-derived CDR1 and CDR2 are SGHRS and YFSETQ. CDR3 sequence (DNA): TGCGCCAGCAGCTTGGAGGCGACTGAAGCTTTCTTT. Translating it yields CASSLEATEAFF. Looking up the rest from reference TRBV5-1 and TRBJ1-1 gives the full variable domain: KAGVTQTPRYLIKTRGQQVTLSCSPISGHRSVSWYQQTPGQGLQFLFEYFSETQRNKGNFPGRFSGRQFSNSRSEMNVSTLELGDSALYLCASSLEATEAFFGQGTRLTVV.

This CDR3 is CASSFRDRGTYEQYF. CDR3 coding DNA: TGTGCCAGCAGTTTCCGGGACAGGGGCACCTACGAGCAGTACTTC. The J gene is TRBJ2-7, the V gene TRBV28; 10 bases are a match to TRBD1. Trimming took 3 bases from V and 2 from J; bases not matched to a gene: 4. CDR3 length: 15 amino acids. Germline V gives CDR1 MDHEN, CDR2 SYDVKM.

The table lists this clonotype with a few counts. The chain links TRBV20-1 to TRBJ2-7; 13 nucleotides match TRBD2. V shed 3 bases, J shed 3 bases, and the junction held 11 bases outside the gene matches. This CDR3 spans 17 amino acids. Germline CDR1 is DFQATT and CDR2 is SNEGSKA (reference sequence). The CDR3 sequence is CSASEWGLAGSGYEQYF. The DNA for the CDR3 is TGCAGTGCTAGCGAATGGGGACTAGCGGGATCCGGCTACGAGCAGTACTTC.

This clonotype was seen at least ten times. This sequence joins TRBV7-9 and TRBJ1-2; 8 bases line up with TRBD1. Looked up from germline, CDR1 is SEHNR and CDR2 is FQNEAQ (reference sequence). There are 13 residues in the CDR3. V was clipped by 4 bases and J by 4 bases; unmatched bases: 2. CDR3 bases: TGTGCCAGCAGCTCCAGGGGGCTCTATGGCTACACCTTC. This sequence encodes CASSSRGLYGYTF.

This clonotype was recorded a few times. J is TRBJ2-5 and V is TRBV7-2; 8 bases fit TRBD2. Trimming cost V 3 bases and J 5 bases; bases outside gene matches: 8. The CDR3 has 15 amino acids. Germline V gene sequence: CDR1 SGHTA, CDR2 FQGNSA. The DNA for the CDR3 is TGTGCCAGCAGCTTCCAAGCGGGGGCGGGGGAGACCCAGTACTTC. Amino acids: CASSFQAGAGETQYF.

This clonotype was seen ten or more times. The CDR3 sequence is CASSLSGDYLGELFF. The CDR3 nucleotides read TGTGCCAGCAGCCTTAGCGGGGACTACCTTGGGGAGCTGTTTTTT. The genes are TRBV5-6 and TRBJ2-2, with TRBD2 identical over 8 bases. This CDR3 has 15 residues. The germline V gene has CDR1 SGHDT and CDR2 YYEEEE. The J segment lost 8 bases and the V segment lost 4 bases, leaving 10 bases of the junction unmatched.

This clonotype came up a few times. This sequence joins TRBV6-2 or TRBV6-3 and TRBJ2-5; D ambiguous. Germline V lookup: CDR1 MNHEY, CDR2 SVGEGT. The CDR3 sequence is 11 residues long. V was shortened by 4 bases and J by 9 bases, with 9 bases between the two germline ends. CDR3 sequence reads: CASSFGGAQYF. CDR3 DNA: TGTGCCAGCAGTTTTGGCGGCGCCCAGTACTTC.